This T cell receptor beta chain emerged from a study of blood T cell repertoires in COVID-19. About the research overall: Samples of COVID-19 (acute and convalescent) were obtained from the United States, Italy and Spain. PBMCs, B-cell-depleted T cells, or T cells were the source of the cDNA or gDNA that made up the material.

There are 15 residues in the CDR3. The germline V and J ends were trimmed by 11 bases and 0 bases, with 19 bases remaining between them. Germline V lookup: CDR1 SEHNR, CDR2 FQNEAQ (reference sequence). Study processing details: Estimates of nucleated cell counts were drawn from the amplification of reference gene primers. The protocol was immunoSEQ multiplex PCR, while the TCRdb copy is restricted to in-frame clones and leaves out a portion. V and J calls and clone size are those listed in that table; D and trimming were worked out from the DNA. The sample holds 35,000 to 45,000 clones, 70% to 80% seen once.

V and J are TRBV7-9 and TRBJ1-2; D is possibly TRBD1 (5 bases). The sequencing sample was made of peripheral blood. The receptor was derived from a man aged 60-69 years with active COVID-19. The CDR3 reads CAGRGTLGSNYGYTF. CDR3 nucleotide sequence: TGTGCCGGTCGCGGGACCCTGGGTTCTAACTATGGCTACACCTTC.